These 12 T cell receptor beta chains were sequenced from one sample in a study of blood T cell repertoires in COVID-19. Profiled with immunoSEQ multiplex PCR; TCRdb holds only in-frame clones, not every one. The sample carries roughly 200,000 clones, 86% recorded once. The sample consisted of peripheral blood. These receptors all come from a woman aged 30 to 39 with active or convalescent COVID-19.

The chain carries TRBV19 and TRBJ2-5, with D possibly TRBD1 on 5 matching bases. This CDR3 is 13 amino acids long. Between the trimmed V and J ends, which lost 3 bases and 3 bases, there was a span of 8 bases. Germline loops: CDR1 LNHDA, CDR2 SQIVND (reference sequence). CDR3 region: CASSMGREETQYF. The CDR3 DNA reads TGTGCCAGTAGTATGGGCAGGGAAGAGACCCAGTACTTC.

The chain carries TRBV18 and TRBJ1-1; possible D gene TRBD1, 5 bases. The CDR3 spans 13 residues. CDR1 is KGHSH, CDR2 LQKENI, per germline. V lost 1 base and J 4 bases, leaving 7 bases between the germline ends. CDR3 protein: CASSPLDSTEAFF. DNA for the CDR3: TGTGCCAGCTCACCACTTGACAGCACTGAAGCTTTCTTT.

In this sample, this clone turned up once. The chain employs TRBV15 and TRBJ2-3, with 16 bases that match TRBD2. The ends lost 4 bases at V and 4 bases at J; junction bases unmatched: 5. Per the germline V gene, CDR1 is LNHNV and CDR2 is YYDKDF (reference sequence). This CDR3 has 17 residues. The CDR3 sequence: CATSIGTSGGVADTQYF. CDR3 nucleotide sequence: TGTGCCACCAGCATTGGGACTAGCGGGGGGGTCGCAGATACGCAGTATTTT.

The chain is built from TRBV30 and TRBJ1-5; TRBD1 matches at 7 bases. J gave up 0 bases and V 5 bases, and 13 bases lay outside the gene matches. From germline, CDR1 is GTSNPN and CDR2 SVGIG (reference sequence). The CDR3 is 17 amino acids. CDR3 in amino acids: CAWSSGGNSHSNQPQHF. The CDR3 DNA is TGTGCCTGGTCTTCAGGGGGTAATTCGCATAGCAATCAGCCCCAGCATTTT.

V usage is TRBV3-1 (or the pseudogene TRBV3-2) and J usage is TRBJ1-2; TRBD1 aligns across 8 bases. Germline values: CDR1 LGHDT, CDR2 YNNKEL (reference sequence). The CDR3 has 15 amino acids. V shed 0 bases, J shed 9 bases, and the junction held 9 bases outside the gene matches. The CDR3 reads CASSQDLVQGARYTF. CDR3 nucleotides: TGTGCCAGCAGCCAAGATCTTGTCCAGGGGGCTCGCTACACCTTC.

This chain joins TRBV2 and TRBJ1-6; a possible D gene is TRBD1 (5 bases). V was trimmed by 6 bases and J by 9 bases, leaving 24 bases between them. CDR3 length: 17 residues. From germline, CDR1 is SNHLY and CDR2 FYNNEI. CDR3 sequence (DNA): TGTGCCAGCAGCGATCAGGGAGGTGGCCTATTTGGTTCACCCCTCCACTTT. It yields the protein CASSDQGGGLFGSPLHF.

The J gene is TRBJ2-7, the V gene TRBV5-4, with D tentatively TRBD1 (6 bases). V lost 5 bases and J 2 bases, leaving 23 bases between the germline ends. Germline values: CDR1 SGHNT, CDR2 YYREEE (reference sequence). The CDR3 extends over 17 amino acids. CDR3 DNA: TGTGCCAGCAGTTCACCCCGAGGACAGTCCCCCACCTACGAGCAGTACTTC. Protein sequence: CASSSPRGQSPTYEQYF. Supplemented by reference TRBV5-4 and TRBJ2-7, the full variable domain reads ETGVTQSPTHLIKTRGQQVTLRCSSQSGHNTVSWYQQALGQGPQFIFQYYREEENGRGNFPPRFSGLQFPNYSSELNVNALELDDSALYLCASSSPRGQSPTYEQYFGPGTRLTVT.

The CDR3 protein is CAISGNSQNTEAFF. The CDR3 coding sequence is TGTGCCATCAGTGGTAACAGCCAGAACACTGAAGCTTTCTTT. This sequence joins TRBV10-3 and TRBJ1-1, with no clear D. The CDR3 length is 14 residues. Trimming removed 4 bases from V and 1 base from J, with 10 bases in between. CDR1 is ENHRY, CDR2 SYGVKD, per germline.

The chain employs TRBV11-2 and TRBJ2-1; 8 bases fit TRBD2. Trimming removed 3 bases from V and 2 bases from J; junction bases left unmatched: 6. The CDR3 extends over 16 amino acids. Germline-derived CDR1 and CDR2 are SGHAT and FQNNGV. CDR3: CASSFLLAGPYNEQFF. The CDR3 bases are TGTGCCAGCAGCTTTCTGCTAGCGGGTCCCTACAATGAGCAGTTCTTC.

This clone appeared a few times. This sequence joins TRBV19 and TRBJ1-5; D call uncertain. CDR1 LNHDA and CDR2 SQIVND come from the germline V gene (reference sequence). V was clipped by 8 bases and J by 3 bases, with 14 bases between them. The CDR3 is 14 amino acids. The CDR3 sequence is CASLQGGHNQPQHF. In nucleotides, the CDR3 is TGTGCCAGTCTACAAGGAGGGCACAATCAGCCCCAGCATTTT.

The chain uses TRBV29-1 and TRBJ2-1, with D unclear. V was cut by 2 bases and J by 13 bases, with 6 bases left in between. The CDR3 spans 9 residues. Germline V gives CDR1 SQVTM, CDR2 ANQGSEA. In DNA, the CDR3 is TGCAGCGTTGAACAGCGACAGTTCTTC. Translating it yields CSVEQRQFF.

The CDR3 loop reads CASSLRGFGAGNTEAFF. In DNA form, the CDR3 reads TGCGCCAGCAGCTTACGCGGTTTTGGGGCTGGGAACACTGAAGCTTTCTTT. The chain employs TRBV5-1 and TRBJ1-1; perhaps TRBD1 as D (5 bases). The CDR3 has 17 amino acids. Germline lookup yields CDR1 SGHRS and CDR2 YFSETQ. V was cut by 2 bases and J by 1 base, with 18 bases left in between. Complete variable domain (other parts from reference TRBV5-1 and TRBJ1-1): KAGVTQTPRYLIKTRGQQVTLSCSPISGHRSVSWYQQTPGQGLQFLFEYFSETQRNKGNFPGRFSGRQFSNSRSEMNVSTLELGDSALYLCASSLRGFGAGNTEAFFGQGTRLTVV.